The 13 T cell receptor beta chains reported below all come from one sample, sequenced in a study of blood T cell repertoires in COVID-19. Assay: immunoSEQ multiplex PCR; the TCRdb copy retains only in-frame clones and omits some. The table records approximately 100,000 clones, roughly 91% of them present only once. Sequenced: peripheral blood. The receptors come from a human donor with acute or convalescent COVID-19. The donor label of this sample is uncertain.

V gene TRBV15 combines with J gene TRBJ2-3; 7 nucleotides line up with TRBD1. This CDR3 spans 14 amino acids. Germline V lookup: CDR1 LNHNV, CDR2 YYDKDF (reference sequence). With V trimmed by 1 base and J by 9 bases, 7 bases remained unmatched. The CDR3 DNA reads TGTGCCACCAGCAGAGGGGACCTCAGGGGGACGCAGTATTTT. It yields the protein CATSRGDLRGTQYF.

This sequence joins TRBV12-3 or TRBV12-4 and TRBJ2-7; 7 nucleotides line up with TRBD1. J was trimmed by 7 bases and V by 6 bases; bases with no gene match: 9. The CDR3 sequence is 13 residues long. The CDR3 here is CASRLEQGLEQYF. In DNA, the CDR3 is TGTGCCAGCAGACTCGAACAGGGGTTGGAGCAGTACTTC.

J is TRBJ2-7 and V is TRBV18; 9 bases are a match to TRBD2. The V gene end was trimmed by 6 bases and the J gene end by 5 bases; junction bases not matched to a gene: 14. The CDR3 contains 16 residues. Germline CDR1 is KGHSH and CDR2 is LQKENI. In DNA, the CDR3 is TGTGCCAGCTCCCCATCCGTGGCGGGAGGGCGACACGAGCAGTACTTC. As protein: CASSPSVAGGRHEQYF. Supplemented by reference TRBV18 and TRBJ2-7, the full variable domain reads NAGVMQNPRHLVRRRGQEARLRCSPMKGHSHVYWYRQLPEEGLKFMVYLQKENIIDESGMPKERFSAEFPKEGPSILRIQQVVRGDSAAYFCASSPSVAGGRHEQYFGPGTRLTVT.

This clone was detected once. V usage is TRBV7-9 and J usage is TRBJ2-3; 7 bases match TRBD2. The germline CDR1 and CDR2 sequences are SEHNR and FQNEAQ (reference sequence). Trimming cost V 4 bases and J 2 bases; bases outside gene matches: 9. The CDR3 sequence is 16 residues long. CDR3 in DNA: TGTGCCAGCAGCTCAGAGTGGCGGGGGACCACAGATACGCAGTATTTT. Protein: CASSSEWRGTTDTQYF.

The chain is built from TRBV6-2 or TRBV6-3 and TRBJ1-5; no firm D call. V was shortened by 6 bases and J by 5 bases, with 17 bases between the two germline ends. CDR3 length: 15 amino acids. Germline CDR1 and CDR2: MNHEY and SVGEGT. CDR3 in DNA: TGTGCCAGCAGCCTAAATCTCGGAACAGATCAGCCCCAGCATTTT. Translating gives CASSLNLGTDQPQHF.

This chain connects TRBV6-5 to TRBJ1-2; TRBD1 might be the D (6 bases). CDR1 is MNHEY, CDR2 SVGAGI, per germline. This CDR3 spans 13 amino acids. V shed 6 bases and J shed 8 bases, with 16 bases lying between them. CDR3 DNA sequence: TGTGCCAGCAGGGTGGACTGGGGGCAAGGCTACACCTTC. This codes for CASRVDWGQGYTF.

This clone was counted a single time. This chain joins TRBV6-5 and TRBJ1-2; D is ambiguous. Germline V gene data show CDR1 as MNHEY and CDR2 as SVGAGI. V lost 8 bases, J lost 6 bases, and 10 bases lay in between. There are 11 residues in the CDR3. The CDR3 DNA follows: TGTGCCAGCGGTAGAGGTAATGGCTACACCTTC. Translating gives CASGRGNGYTF.

This chain links TRBV2 with TRBJ1-5; 7 nucleotides match TRBD1. There are 15 residues in the CDR3. V trimming: 3 bases; J trimming: 2 bases; junction bases outside the gene matches: 4. CDR1 and CDR2 from the germline V gene are SNHLY and FYNNEI. CDR3 residues: CASSEEGGGNQPQHF. The DNA for the CDR3 is TGTGCCAGCAGTGAGGAAGGGGGCGGCAATCAGCCCCAGCATTTT.

V gene TRBV6-6 combines with J gene TRBJ1-1; maybe TRBD1 (5 bases). Trimming took 2 bases from V and 4 from J, leaving 14 bases between them. The germline CDR1 and CDR2 sequences are MNHNY and SVGAGI (reference sequence). This CDR3 is built from 15 residues. The CDR3 coding sequence is TGTGCCAGCAGTTACGTAAACTCCAGGGCCACTGAAGCTTTCTTT. This translates into CASSYVNSRATEAFF.

The V gene is TRBV12-5, the J gene TRBJ1-5, with TRBD1 matching 10 bases. Germline assignment: CDR1 LGHNT and CDR2 FRNRAP. CDR3 length: 17 residues. J was trimmed by 0 bases and V by 6 bases; bases with no gene match: 8. The chain's CDR3 is CASGTGGDVRSNQPQHF. The DNA of the CDR3 is TGTGCTAGTGGGACAGGGGGCGATGTCCGTAGCAATCAGCCCCAGCATTTT. The complete variable domain, with remaining parts taken from reference TRBV12-5 and TRBJ1-5, reads DARVTQTPRHKVTEMGQEVTMRCQPILGHNTVFWYRQTMMQGLELLAYFRNRAPLDDSGMPKDRFSAEMPDATLATLKIQPSEPRDSAVYFCASGTGGDVRSNQPQHFGDGTRLSIL.

The genes are TRBV12-3 or TRBV12-4 and TRBJ2-3; D is possibly TRBD1 (5 bases). The CDR3 runs to 12 residues. V shed 5 bases and J shed 4 bases, with 7 bases lying between them. The CDR3 region is CASSKTADTQYF. In nucleotides, the CDR3 is TGTGCCAGCAGTAAGACAGCAGATACGCAGTATTTT.

This chain uses TRBV19 with TRBJ1-4, with D possibly matching TRBD1 (6 bases). The germline V and J ends were trimmed by 5 bases and 8 bases, with 15 bases remaining between them. CDR1 and CDR2 (germline): LNHDA, SQIVND (reference sequence). The CDR3 is made up of 14 amino acids. The CDR3 DNA is TGTGCCAGTAGTGAACGTGGGGGCGCGGAAAAACTGTTTTTT. This encodes CASSERGGAEKLFF.

This CDR3 is CASSQETSGRTDTQYF. CDR3 DNA sequence: TGCGCCAGCAGCCAAGAAACTAGCGGGCGCACAGATACGCAGTATTTT. V usage is TRBV4-3 and J usage is TRBJ2-3, with 9 bases lining up with TRBD2. The CDR3 consists of 16 residues. The ends lost 0 bases at V and 1 base at J; junction bases unmatched: 2. The germline V gene encodes CDR1 LGHNA and CDR2 YSLEER.